This T cell receptor (beta chain) was sequenced in a study of shared clonotypes between healthy human individuals. About the research overall: The study enrolled a couple of women and three men aged 18 to 49.

Several immunoSEQ plates held equal portions of the genomic DNA taken from each subset. Sequenced by immunoSEQ multiplex PCR; TCRdb stores in-frame clones only, minus some. The repertoire holds around 700,000 clones, with less than 80% as singletons. Points from the study as a whole: Some clonotypes were shared by all four sorted-subset donors, while others were not shared. The non-shared ones had lower generation probabilities than the shared ones.

J was trimmed by 6 bases and V by 11 bases; bases with no gene match: 6. CDR3 size: 12 residues. Germline V gene data show CDR1 as MRHNA and CDR2 as SNTAGT. In regard to this clone: The antigen remains unidentified.

J is TRBJ2-1 and V is TRBV6-4, with 8 bases identical to TRBD2. The sequenced sample consisted of memory CD4+ T cells sorted from blood. Stated subset: CD45RA-negative fraction. The source is a woman in her twenties or thirties in good health. CDR3 loop: CAAGGSGNEQFF. The DNA for the CDR3 is TGTGCCGCGGGGGGTAGCGGCAATGAGCAGTTCTTC.